The clone carrying this T cell receptor (beta chain) was picked up a small number of times. The antigen is not known. The sample is drawn from a study of T cells in Graves' hyperthyroidism and ophthalmopathy. Regarding the study as a whole: In the analysis, a 13 V-J model separated ophthalmopathy from stable hyperthyroidism.

RNA transcripts were the template for amplifying TCR beta CDR3 regions. During a first-round RT-PCR of the TCR CDR3, the HTBI primer set was used. A single record per CDR3 protein comes from TCRdb applying MiXCR to the multiplex PCR reads. Of hundreds of thousands of distinct CDR3 sequences listed, around 15% are singletons. Trimming at V came to 4 bases and at J to 2 bases, leaving 8 bases not matched to a gene. Per germline, CDR1 SGHRS and CDR2 YFSETQ. This CDR3 is 16 amino acids long. With duration under 3 months, ophthalmopathy was active: Clinical Activity Score at least 3, NOSPECS at least 4. Thyroid ultrasound and orbital computed tomography, with clinical symptoms and serum thyroxine and TRAb, informed diagnoses. This sample holds PBMCs from roughly 10 ml fresh peripheral blood.

Sequencing was carried out using blood. This receptor was taken from a woman aged 45-65 years with Graves' ophthalmopathy. This rearrangement joins TRBV5-1 to TRBJ2-1; 8 positions agree with TRBD2. For the CDR3, the DNA is TGCGCCAGCAGCGGAGCCCCTAGCGGGCCCTACAATGAGCAGTTCTTC. Amino acid sequence: CASSGAPSGPYNEQFF.